These 14 T cell receptor beta chains originate from one sample sequenced in a study of blood T cell repertoires in COVID-19. Clones were read by immunoSEQ multiplex PCR, and TCRdb kept only the in-frame ones, dropping some. The profile shows under 250,000 clones, 80% to 90% of them singletons. Specimen: peripheral blood. All receptors come from a man in his sixties with acute or convalescent COVID-19.

The rearrangement links TRBV7-9 to TRBJ1-6, with D unclear. The germline V gene encodes CDR1 SEHNR and CDR2 FQNEAQ (reference sequence). This CDR3 is built from 14 residues. The V gene lost 5 bases and the J gene lost 7 bases, with 12 bases spanning the gap. This CDR3 reads CASSRTSPNSPLHF. The CDR3 coding sequence is TGTGCCAGCAGCCGGACTTCCCCGAATTCACCCCTCCACTTT.

This chain uses TRBV14 with TRBJ1-1, with TRBD1 matching over 7 bases. CDR3 length: 17 residues. The junction had 8 bases not matched to a gene; V was cut back by 1 base and J by 0 bases. Germline V CDR1 and CDR2: SGHDN, FVKESK. CDR3: CASSQGGQGGMNTEAFF. The DNA of the CDR3 is TGTGCCAGCAGCCAAGGTGGGCAGGGGGGCATGAACACTGAAGCTTTCTTT.

The V call is TRBV12-3 or TRBV12-4, the J call TRBJ1-2; D gene unclear. Between the trimmed V and J ends, which lost 2 bases and 8 bases, there was a span of 9 bases. This CDR3 has 12 residues. The CDR3 DNA sequence: TGTGCCAGCAGTTTATTCCCAGGAGGCTACACCTTC. Residues: CASSLFPGGYTF.

The rearrangement joins TRBV19 to TRBJ1-5; D gene uncertain. Trimming left V 3 bases short and J 1 base short, with 10 bases between. Germline-derived CDR1 and CDR2 are LNHDA and SQIVND (reference sequence). This CDR3 has 15 residues. CDR3: CASSIRFYSNQPQHF. The DNA for the CDR3 is TGTGCCAGTAGTATTCGGTTCTACAGCAATCAGCCCCAGCATTTT.

The genes are TRBV2 and TRBJ2-5; 8 nucleotides line up with TRBD1. The CDR3 runs to 15 residues. The J segment lost 6 bases and the V segment lost 2 bases, leaving 8 bases of the junction unmatched. CDR1 and CDR2 (germline): SNHLY, FYNNEI. CDR3: CASSEYGDRGQTQYF. For the CDR3, the DNA is TGTGCCAGCAGTGAATATGGCGACAGGGGCCAGACCCAGTACTTC. Full variable domain (outside the CDR3, taken from reference TRBV2 and TRBJ2-5): EPEVTQTPSHQVTQMGQEVILRCVPISNHLYFYWYRQILGQKVEFLVSFYNNEISEKSEIFDDQFSVERPDGSNFTLKIRSTKLEDSAMYFCASSEYGDRGQTQYFGPGTRLLVL.

The chain links TRBV27 to TRBJ1-5; 8 bases align to TRBD1. The CDR3 has 16 residues. V trimming: 6 bases; J trimming: 0 bases; junction bases outside the gene matches: 7. CDR1 MNHEY and CDR2 SMNVEV come from the germline V gene (reference sequence). CDR3 in amino acids: CASSPRGRGSNQPQHF. CDR3 nucleotides: TGTGCCAGCAGCCCCAGGGGGCGAGGTAGCAATCAGCCCCAGCATTTT.

This clone was picked up a small number of times. The chain is built from TRBV5-1 and TRBJ2-5, with 9 bases matching TRBD1. The CDR3 is 14 residues long. Trimming removed 4 bases from V and 4 bases from J; junction bases left unmatched: 5. Per the germline V gene, CDR1 is SGHRS and CDR2 is YFSETQ. The CDR3 spells CASSATGGVETQYF. CDR3 DNA: TGCGCCAGCAGCGCGACAGGGGGGGTAGAGACCCAGTACTTC.

The rearrangement links TRBV9 to TRBJ2-7; weak D call: TRBD1 (6 bases). Deletions cut 0 bases from V and 7 bases from J, with 17 bases between. This CDR3 has 15 amino acids. Germline V gene data show CDR1 as SGDLS and CDR2 as YYNGEE. The CDR3 DNA reads as TGTGCCAGCAGCGTAGCTTCGCAGGGGCCTGGGGAGCAGTACTTC. As protein: CASSVASQGPGEQYF.

Here the CDR3 reads CASSLRGGDNIQYF. The CDR3 DNA is TGTGCCAGCAGCCTACGGGGGGGAGATAACATTCAGTACTTC. The genes are TRBV13 and TRBJ2-4; TRBD2 matches 8 bases. Trimming cost V 5 bases and J 7 bases; bases outside gene matches: 7. This CDR3 comprises 14 residues. Germline CDR1 is PRHDT and CDR2 is FYEKMQ (reference sequence).

V is TRBV11-2 and J is TRBJ2-3, with D tentatively TRBD2 (6 bases). V was cut by 0 bases and J by 6 bases, with 10 bases left in between. CDR3 length: 14 residues. Germline V gene data show CDR1 as SGHAT and CDR2 as FQNNGV. The CDR3 nucleotides are TGTGCCAGCAGCTTAGATCGGGGGAGCGATACGCAGTATTTT. It is translated as CASSLDRGSDTQYF.

This sequence joins TRBV6-1 and TRBJ2-3, with TRBD2 identical over 7 bases. CDR3 length: 15 amino acids. Germline lookup yields CDR1 MNHNS and CDR2 SASEGT. Trimming at V came to 1 base and at J to 5 bases, leaving 6 bases not matched to a gene. The CDR3 region has the DNA TGTGCCAGCAGTGAAGGGGGAGGGGTACGAGATACGCAGTATTTT. Translation gives CASSEGGGVRDTQYF.

The chain employs TRBV11-3 and TRBJ2-1, with TRBD2 matching 7 bases. The CDR3 is 15 residues long. CDR1 is SGHNT, CDR2 YENEEA, per germline. V was pared by 1 base and J by 1 base, with 1 base of the junction left unmatched. Here the CDR3 DNA reads TGTGCCAGCAGCTTAGCGGGAGGATCCTACAATGAGCAGTTCTTC. This sequence encodes CASSLAGGSYNEQFF.

This chain links TRBV6-2 or TRBV6-3 with TRBJ1-1; TRBD1 might be the D (6 bases). This CDR3 comprises 13 residues. The V end was cut by 3 bases, the J end by 7 bases, with 12 bases between. Germline values: CDR1 MNHEY, CDR2 SVGEGT. CDR3 amino acids: CASSYTGSLEAFF. The CDR3 DNA follows: TGTGCCAGCAGTTATACAGGGTCCCTTGAAGCTTTCTTT.

The chain links TRBV30 to TRBJ1-1, with D possibly being TRBD1 (6 bases). CDR1 is GTSNPN, CDR2 SVGIG, per germline (reference sequence). V lost 7 bases, J lost 1 base, and 16 bases lay in between. This CDR3 spans 14 amino acids. The CDR3 loop is CASSGTPSNTEAFF. The CDR3 bases are TGTGCCTCCTCCGGGACACCATCGAACACTGAAGCTTTCTTT.